Here is one T cell receptor beta chain with its context. CDR1 PRHDT and CDR2 FYEKMQ come from the germline V gene (reference sequence). V was pared by 5 bases and J by 1 base, with 6 bases of the junction left unmatched. The CDR3 has 16 amino acids. As processed by the authors: Sequence data from immunoSEQ were junction-only and lacked quality scores; consequently, filtering differed. TCRdb's table, derived via immunoSEQ multiplex PCR, lists solely in-frame clones and lacks some. V and J calls and clone size are as listed in that table; D and trimming were resolved from the DNA. The sample contains about 450,000 clones, roughly 85% of which appear only once. This entry comes from a study of shared clonotypes between healthy human individuals. The donor population consisted of healthy HIV-negative adults with no recent acute infections or vaccinations.

The rearrangement links TRBV13 to TRBJ2-7, with 12 bases that match TRBD2. The TCR was taken from a woman aged 40 to 50 in good health. Some clones in this sample may be carry-over from other donors' samples. The sample taken for sequencing was PBMCs. Written as DNA, the CDR3 is TGTGCCAGCAGCCCCAATGGACTAGCGGGATCCTACGAGCAGTACTTC. Encoded protein: CASSPNGLAGSYEQYF.